A selection of T cell receptor beta chains follows, all from one sample in a study of blood T cells in healthy people across ages. TCRdb re-called the 5' RACE reads with MiXCR, one entry per CDR3 protein. This table has some 1.4 million distinct CDR3 sequences, around 39% appearing once. Source material: blood. All receptors come from a woman under 30 in good health. CDR3s include the opening cysteine and the closing phenylalanine or tryptophan. The order of the fields is clone size, J gene, V gene, D gene, CDR3 protein, CDR3 DNA. D genes are given only for firm matches. Size tells how often a clone was seen (once, few, many) or the class of an expanded clone, and some rows leave it out.

. TRBJ1-2 TRBV3-1 . CASSQRSAQRGYTF TGTGCCAGCAGCCAAAGGTCCGCACAGAGAGGCTACACCTTC
. TRBJ2-1 TRBV27 . CASSLSWGFDNEQFF TGTGCCAGCAGTTTATCGTGGGGGTTCGACAATGAGCAGTTCTTC
. TRBJ1-2 TRBV12-3/TRBV12-4 TRBD1 CASSETGEAGYTF TGTGCCAGCAGTGAGACAGGGGAAGCTGGCTACACCTTC
. TRBJ2-3 TRBV27 . CASSFLDHTDTQYF TGTGCCAGCAGTTTCCTGGACCACACAGATACGCAGTATTTT
once TRBJ1-6 TRBV12-3/TRBV12-4 . CASRNDRNNSPPHF TGTGCCAGCAGAAATGACAGGAATAATTCACCCCCCCACTTT
few TRBJ1-4 TRBV12-3/TRBV12-4 TRBD1 CASSFRTGVEKLFF TGTGCCAGCAGTTTCAGGACAGGGGTTGAAAAACTGTTTTTT
. TRBJ2-1 TRBV20-1 TRBD2 CTPRGGRYNEQFF TGCACTCCCCGGGGGGGCCGTTACAATGAGCAGTTCTTC
once TRBJ2-7 TRBV7-8 . CASTQPSSYEQYF TGTGCCAGCACCCAACCGAGCTCCTACGAGCAGTACTTC
. TRBJ1-2 TRBV9 TRBD1 CASSSRDRDYYGYTF TGTGCCAGCAGCTCCCGGGACAGAGATTACTATGGCTACACCTTC
once TRBJ2-7 TRBV20-1 . CSAGRQVSYNEQYF TGCAGTGCTGGCCGCCAGGTGTCCTACAATGAGCAGTACTTC
. TRBJ1-2 TRBV6-1 TRBD1 CASTRTGGGYGYTF TGTGCCAGCACCCGGACAGGGGGAGGCTATGGCTACACCTTC
. TRBJ1-2 TRBV13 . CASSLSVLVDTGGGYTF TGTGCCAGCAGCTTGAGTGTACTAGTTGATACGGGCGGGGGCTACACCTTC
. TRBJ2-7 TRBV9 TRBD1 CASSALPGQGIYNEQYF TGTGCCAGCAGCGCGCTTCCGGGACAGGGGATTTACAATGAGCAGTACTTC